These 28 T cell receptor beta chains were all obtained from the same sample, sequenced in a study of cytomegalovirus exposure and HLA in healthy donors. The PCR ran on 60 Vbeta and 13 Jbeta primers. Assay: immunoSEQ multiplex PCR; the TCRdb copy retains only in-frame clones and omits some. Of tens of thousands of clones in the sample, about 65% were seen once. The sample consisted of PBMCs. Every receptor here comes from a middle-aged man in good health and CMV-seropositive.

This chain connects TRBV19 to TRBJ1-1; 8 bases agree with TRBD1. The CDR3 length is 14 residues. V shed 2 bases, J shed 4 bases, and the junction held 3 bases outside the gene matches. Per the germline V gene, CDR1 is LNHDA and CDR2 is SQIVND (reference sequence). The CDR3 nucleotides are TGTGCCAGTAGTATATCAGGGGGCGTCACTGAAGCTTTCTTT. The encoded protein is CASSISGGVTEAFF.

V usage is TRBV10-2 and J usage is TRBJ1-3; D unclear. V was clipped by 8 bases and J by 2 bases, with 10 bases between them. The CDR3 contains 13 residues. Germline V gene sequence: CDR1 WSHSY, CDR2 SAAADI. The CDR3 reads CASLERTGNTIYF. The CDR3 coding sequence is TGCGCCAGCCTGGAGAGGACTGGAAACACCATATATTTT.

This clone was observed a handful of times. V is TRBV10-3 and J is TRBJ2-5, with D possibly being TRBD1 (8 bases). The CDR3 has 15 amino acids. Germline CDR1 ENHRY, CDR2 SYGVKD. With 0 bases removed from V and 4 bases from J, the gap between germline ends came to 12 bases. The CDR3 region has the DNA TGTGCCATCAGTGAGTCGAACAGGGGGGGAGAGACCCAGTACTTC. Translated, it gives CAISESNRGGETQYF.

The chain uses TRBV5-6 and TRBJ1-6; D ambiguous. The V gene's germline CDR1 is SGHDT and CDR2 YYEEEE. CDR3 size: 16 residues. Trimming took off 0 bases at V and 4 bases at J, with 11 bases between the two ends. Here the CDR3 reads CASSLADTRYNSPLHF. CDR3 nucleotides: TGTGCCAGCAGCTTGGCCGACACACGGTATAATTCACCCCTCCACTTT. Drawing the rest from reference TRBV5-6 and TRBJ1-6, the complete variable domain is DAGVTQSPTHLIKTRGQQVTLRCSPKSGHDTVSWYQQALGQGPQFIFQYYEEEERQRGNFPDRFSGHQFPNYSSELNVNALLLGDSALYLCASSLADTRYNSPLHFGNGTRLTVT.

The CDR3 DNA is TGTGCCAGCTCACCAATACCGGGACTGGGGACAGATACGCAGTATTTT. Its translation is CASSPIPGLGTDTQYF. This rearrangement joins TRBV18 to TRBJ2-3; a weak D match, TRBD2 (6 bases). CDR3 length: 16 residues. Trimming took 2 bases from V and 3 from J, leaving 15 bases between them. Germline CDR1 and CDR2: KGHSH and LQKENI.

J is TRBJ2-7 and V is TRBV10-1, with 12 bases aligning to TRBD1. V was clipped by 9 bases and J by 2 bases; unmatched bases: 5. This CDR3 spans 14 amino acids. Germline V gives CDR1 WNHNN, CDR2 SYGVQD (reference sequence). This chain's CDR3 is CARGGQGAPYEQYF. The CDR3 DNA follows: TGCGCCAGGGGGGGACAGGGGGCCCCCTACGAGCAGTACTTC.

This clone showed up just a few times. This chain joins TRBV29-1 and TRBJ1-1, with 8 bases fitting TRBD1. The CDR3 has 14 residues. Trimming removed 2 bases from V and 1 base from J; junction bases left unmatched: 3. Germline V gene lookup returns CDR1 SQVTM and CDR2 ANQGSEA. The CDR3 loop reads CSVESGGRNTEAFF. In nucleotides, the CDR3 is TGCAGCGTTGAATCAGGGGGCAGGAACACTGAAGCTTTCTTT.

This rearrangement joins TRBV6-6 to TRBJ1-2; 7 bases map to TRBD1. V shed 2 bases and J 6 bases; nucleotides not matched to a gene: 9. CDR3 length: 15 residues. Germline V gene lookup returns CDR1 MNHNY and CDR2 SVGAGI (reference sequence). CDR3 sequence: CASSYPRQGRDGYTF. The CDR3, as DNA: TGTGCCAGCAGTTACCCCCGACAGGGCCGCGATGGCTACACCTTC.

The rearrangement joins TRBV4-2 to TRBJ1-4; the D is unclear. V was cut by 4 bases and J by 4 bases, with 10 bases left in between. CDR1 is LGHNA, CDR2 YNFKEQ, per germline. This CDR3 is built from 14 residues. DNA for the CDR3: TGTGCCAGCAGCCCCCAGACGGGTAATGAAAAACTGTTTTTT. Protein: CASSPQTGNEKLFF.

This clone was detected once. This chain links TRBV5-4 with TRBJ2-1, with 9 bases aligning to TRBD2. The CDR3 runs to 15 residues. The germline gives CDR1 SGHNT, CDR2 YYREEE (reference sequence). Losses at the gene ends were 3 bases for V and 6 bases for J; bases not matched to a gene: 7. CDR3 coding DNA: TGTGCCAGCAGCTCCCCGGGACTAGCTGGCAATGAGCAGTTCTTC. This codes for CASSSPGLAGNEQFF.

This rearrangement joins TRBV5-1 to TRBJ2-5; D gene ambiguous. V lost 4 bases and J 0 bases, leaving 4 bases between the germline ends. The CDR3 runs 12 residues. Looked up from germline, CDR1 is SGHRS and CDR2 is YFSETQ. CDR3 in DNA: TGCGCCAGCAGCCCCGACCAAGAGACCCAGTACTTC. It yields the protein CASSPDQETQYF.

This chain connects TRBV6-4 to TRBJ2-7; 8 nucleotides align to TRBD1. Germline lookup yields CDR1 MRHNA and CDR2 SNTAGT. The CDR3 covers 20 residues. Trimming took 4 bases from V and 1 from J; bases not matched to a gene: 21. CDR3 DNA sequence: TGTGCCAGCAGTGGGCACCGGAGCGTCAGGGGGCACGTAAAATCCTACGAGCAGTACTTC. This encodes CASSGHRSVRGHVKSYEQYF.

The chain carries TRBV2 and TRBJ2-1; tentatively, D is TRBD1 (7 bases). CDR3 length equals 12 residues. CDR1 and CDR2 from the germline V gene are SNHLY and FYNNEI. V was cut by 5 bases and J by 16 bases, with 18 bases left in between. The CDR3 is CASSLGGDRGFF. The CDR3 DNA sequence: TGTGCCAGCAGTCTTGGAGGGGACAGAGGATTCTTC.

The rearrangement uses TRBV6-5 and TRBJ1-1; the D gene is possibly TRBD1 (6 bases). V was pared by 4 bases and J by 4 bases, with 13 bases between. This CDR3 is built from 14 residues. Germline V gene sequence: CDR1 MNHEY, CDR2 SVGAGI. For the CDR3, the DNA is TGTGCCAGCAGTTCTAGGGGGGGAGGCACTGAAGCTTTCTTT. Encoded protein: CASSSRGGGTEAFF.

The genes are TRBV27 and TRBJ2-1; possibly TRBD2 for D (6 bases). The length of the CDR3 is 15 residues. Germline CDR1 and CDR2: MNHEY and SMNVEV (reference sequence). V lost 1 base and J 7 bases, leaving 14 bases between the germline ends. CDR3 protein: CASSLLTLAHNEQFF. CDR3 nucleotide sequence: TGTGCCAGCAGTTTATTAACACTAGCCCATAATGAGCAGTTCTTC.

V usage is TRBV27 and J usage is TRBJ1-3; D is possibly TRBD1 (5 bases). Germline V gives CDR1 MNHEY, CDR2 SMNVEV (reference sequence). Deletions cut 8 bases from V and 0 bases from J, with 17 bases between. CDR3 size: 16 residues. The DNA of the CDR3 is TGTGCCAGCCGTCCAGGGAGGGGTTACTCTGGAAACACCATATATTTT. Translated, it gives CASRPGRGYSGNTIYF.

This clone was detected once. This chain connects TRBV2 to TRBJ1-4; the D is unclear. The CDR3 runs 17 residues. Germline CDR1 is SNHLY and CDR2 is FYNNEI. V was trimmed by 1 base and J by 0 bases, leaving 12 bases between them. CDR3 region: CASSEDVAVATNEKLFF. Here the CDR3 DNA reads TGTGCCAGCAGTGAAGATGTGGCGGTTGCAACTAATGAAAAACTGTTTTTT.

The chain uses TRBV20-1 and TRBJ1-2; D is ambiguous. This CDR3 spans 10 amino acids. Germline loops: CDR1 DFQATT, CDR2 SNEGSKA (reference sequence). Trimming removed 6 bases at V and 8 bases at J, with 10 bases between. The chain's CDR3 is CSAGGLGYTF. In nucleotides, the CDR3 is TGCAGTGCGGGAGGACTGGGCTACACCTTC.

The genes are TRBV5-1 and TRBJ1-1; 7 nucleotides line up with TRBD1. V trimming: 0 bases; J trimming: 3 bases; junction bases outside the gene matches: 8. From germline, CDR1 is SGHRS and CDR2 YFSETQ. The CDR3 has 16 residues. The CDR3 region is CASSLGQGVWHTEAFF. CDR3 DNA sequence: TGCGCCAGCAGCTTGGGGCAGGGGGTCTGGCACACTGAAGCTTTCTTT.

V and J are TRBV9 and TRBJ2-7; no definite D call. CDR3 length equals 15 residues. Trimming cost V 2 bases and J 3 bases, with 15 bases left between them. CDR1 and CDR2 from the germline V gene are SGDLS and YYNGEE. CDR3 protein: CASSVTPSTYYEQYF. In DNA, the CDR3 is TGTGCCAGCAGCGTGACTCCATCCACCTACTACGAGCAGTACTTC. Variable domain in full (rest from reference TRBV9 and TRBJ2-7): DSGVTQTPKHLITATGQRVTLRCSPRSGDLSVYWYQQSLDQGLQFLIQYYNGEERAKGNILERFSAQQFPDLHSELNLSSLELGDSALYFCASSVTPSTYYEQYFGPGTRLTVT.

This clone was seen more than once but under ten times. This chain connects TRBV11-3 to TRBJ2-3; the D gene is possibly TRBD2 (5 bases). This CDR3 is built from 13 residues. Per germline, CDR1 SGHNT and CDR2 YENEEA. Trimming removed 0 bases at V and 6 bases at J, with 7 bases between. CDR3 protein: CASSLDSGDTQYF. For the CDR3, the DNA is TGTGCCAGCAGCTTAGATTCGGGGGATACGCAGTATTTT.

The rearrangement joins TRBV2 to TRBJ2-7; 7 bases are a match to TRBD2. Germline assignment: CDR1 SNHLY and CDR2 FYNNEI. This CDR3 spans 14 amino acids. V shed 6 bases and J 0 bases; nucleotides not matched to a gene: 5. In DNA form, the CDR3 reads TGTGCCAGCAGGTTTACGGGGGGCTCCTACGAGCAGTACTTC. Its protein product is CASRFTGGSYEQYF.

This sequence joins TRBV7-2 and TRBJ2-7, with a possible D match to TRBD1 (8 bases). Germline CDR1 is SGHTA and CDR2 is FQGNSA. The CDR3 extends over 16 amino acids. Trimming cost V 4 bases and J 0 bases, with 16 bases left between them. The CDR3 sequence is CASSSYRGGSSYEQYF. CDR3 nucleotide sequence: TGTGCCAGCAGCTCCTACAGGGGGGGTAGCTCCTACGAGCAGTACTTC.

This clone was found once. Written as DNA, the CDR3 is TGTGCCATCAGTGAGTCCCCCTTTAGCAATCAGCCCCAGCATTTT. This encodes CAISESPFSNQPQHF. The genes are TRBV10-3 and TRBJ1-5, with no clear D. Looked up from germline, CDR1 is ENHRY and CDR2 is SYGVKD. This CDR3 spans 15 amino acids. With 0 bases removed from V and 0 bases from J, the gap between germline ends came to 6 bases.

This chain uses TRBV5-4 with TRBJ1-6; TRBD1 might be the D (5 bases). The germline gives CDR1 SGHNT, CDR2 YYREEE (reference sequence). V dropped 2 bases and J dropped 3 bases, with 12 bases sitting between them. The CDR3 consists of 16 residues. This CDR3 reads CASSLRQGLYNSPLHF. CDR3 DNA sequence: TGTGCCAGCAGCTTAAGGCAGGGCCTCTATAATTCACCCCTCCACTTT.

CDR3 nucleotides: TGTGCCAGCAGCTTCGTGGCAGGGATTAATTCACCCCTCCACTTT. Its translation: CASSFVAGINSPLHF. The V and J genes are TRBV5-6 and TRBJ1-6; D may be TRBD1 (5 bases). In germline, CDR1 is SGHDT, CDR2 YYEEEE. The V end was cut by 2 bases, the J end by 6 bases, with 12 bases between. The CDR3 is 15 amino acids.

This clone was found once. This sequence joins TRBV30 and TRBJ1-5; D is undetermined. Germline values: CDR1 GTSNPN, CDR2 SVGIG (reference sequence). This CDR3 spans 15 amino acids. Between the trimmed V and J ends, which lost 3 bases and 0 bases, there was a span of 12 bases. The CDR3 coding sequence is TGTGCCTGGAGCCGAGGACTCCTTAGCAATCAGCCCCAGCATTTT. This codes for CAWSRGLLSNQPQHF.

The rearrangement links TRBV19 to TRBJ1-1; D may be TRBD1 (5 bases). Germline lookup yields CDR1 LNHDA and CDR2 SQIVND (reference sequence). V lost 5 bases and J 3 bases, leaving 16 bases between the germline ends. CDR3 length: 15 residues. CDR3 in amino acids: CASSAGPRQYTEAFF. In nucleotides, the CDR3 is TGTGCCAGTAGTGCCGGACCCAGACAGTACACTGAAGCTTTCTTT.